The 7 T cell receptor beta chains in this list originate from one sample, sequenced in a study of vaccination effects on CD4 cells after COVID-19. Scientists isolated CD4+ T cells after an approximately ten-day culture period ended. The person acquired a PCR-confirmed SARS-CoV-2 infection between March and December 2020. Two-dose vaccination with either BNT162b2 or mRNA-1273 was given to the participants. Assay: immunoSEQ multiplex PCR; the TCRdb copy retains only in-frame clones and omits some. The sample yields roughly 30,000 clones, roughly 80% seen once. Their antigen targets remain unknown. Material: CD4+ T cells from PBMCs cultured without peptide, obtained after COVID-19 vaccination. Source of these receptors: a human donor who had a prior SARS-CoV-2 infection.

J is TRBJ2-7 and V is TRBV5-6, with D possibly TRBD1 on 5 matching bases. Germline V gives CDR1 SGHDT, CDR2 YYEEEE. The CDR3 length is 15 residues. V lost 1 base to trimming and J lost 4 bases, with 15 bases between them. CDR3 DNA: TGTGCCAGCAGCTTGCGGGCAGGGCTAGGGTACGAGCAGTACTTC. Translating gives CASSLRAGLGYEQYF.

The chain is built from TRBV5-1 and TRBJ1-5; D is undetermined. Germline V gene data show CDR1 as SGHRS and CDR2 as YFSETQ. The CDR3 runs 13 residues. The germline V and J ends were trimmed by 5 bases and 0 bases, with 6 bases remaining between them. The CDR3 protein is CASSRDSNQPQHF. In DNA, the CDR3 is TGCGCCAGCAGTAGGGATAGCAATCAGCCCCAGCATTTT.

This chain connects TRBV2 to TRBJ2-7, with D possibly being TRBD1 or TRBD2 (6 bases each). The CDR3 consists of 14 residues. The germline CDR1 and CDR2 sequences are SNHLY and FYNNEI. Trimming removed 4 bases at V and 4 bases at J, with 14 bases between. CDR3 in amino acids: CASSVNGGEYEQYF. In DNA, the CDR3 is TGTGCCAGCAGTGTTAACGGGGGCGAGTACGAGCAGTACTTC. Variable domain in full (rest from reference TRBV2 and TRBJ2-7): EPEVTQTPSHQVTQMGQEVILRCVPISNHLYFYWYRQILGQKVEFLVSFYNNEISEKSEIFDDQFSVERPDGSNFTLKIRSTKLEDSAMYFCASSVNGGEYEQYFGPGTRLTVT.

This clone showed up just a few times. The genes are TRBV7-2 and TRBJ2-1; no reliable D call. Trimming left V 0 bases short and J 0 bases short, with 6 bases between. The CDR3 runs 15 residues. The germline CDR1 and CDR2 sequences are SGHTA and FQGNSA. The CDR3, as DNA: TGTGCCAGCAGCTTAGCGGTGAGCTCCTACAATGAGCAGTTCTTC. This translates into CASSLAVSSYNEQFF.

This clone appeared a few times. The chain couples TRBV9 to TRBJ2-7, with TRBD1 as a possible D gene (6 bases). This CDR3 contains 15 residues. Between the trimmed V and J ends, which lost 3 bases and 4 bases, there was a span of 17 bases. Germline V gene sequence: CDR1 SGDLS, CDR2 YYNGEE. The CDR3 DNA is TGTGCCAGCAGCGAAGAACCGGGACACGGTTACGAGCAGTACTTC. Encoded protein: CASSEEPGHGYEQYF.

V usage is TRBV5-1 and J usage is TRBJ2-7; D ambiguous. Trimming pared 4 bases from V and 3 bases from J, leaving 14 bases between. The CDR3 consists of 14 residues. Germline CDR1 reads SGHRS; CDR2 reads YFSETQ. CDR3 region: CASSREGNGYEQYF. The CDR3 DNA is TGCGCCAGCAGCCGCGAAGGGAATGGCTACGAGCAGTACTTC.

This sequence joins TRBV4-2 and TRBJ2-3; TRBD2 is a possible D gene (6 bases). Germline-derived CDR1 and CDR2 are LGHNA and YNFKEQ. The CDR3 runs to 19 residues. V shed 4 bases and J shed 2 bases, with 25 bases lying between them. The CDR3 nucleotides read TGTGCCAGCAGCCCCCGGGTTGTTAGCGGAGGGTTAAACACAGATACGCAGTATTTT. This codes for CASSPRVVSGGLNTDTQYF.